Listed below are T cell receptor beta chains from one sample, sequenced in a study of shared clonotypes between healthy human individuals. Sequencing used immunoSEQ multiplex PCR; TCRdb keeps in-frame clones, though not all of them. The table includes some 300,000 clones, about 70% detected once. Sequenced material: memory CD4+ T cells sorted from blood. These TCRs come from a man aged 30 to 39 in good health. The CDR3 runs from the conserved cysteine through the conserved F or W. Each record gives: V gene, D gene, clone size, J gene, CDR3 DNA, CDR3 protein. A D gene is named only where the DNA matches it firmly. Size values are once, few and many counts, or a class for expanded clones, and some rows have none.

>TRBV5-8|TRBD1|many|TRBJ1-5
TGTGCCAGCAGCCAACTCAGGGGGGCTTCAGCCCAGCATTTT
CASSQLRGASAQHF
>TRBV2|TRBD1|.|TRBJ2-1
TGTGCCAGCAGAGGGACAGACAATGAGCAGTTCTTC
CASRGTDNEQFF
>TRBV11-3|TRBD1|.|TRBJ2-3
TGTGCCAGCAGCCCCTTCGCAGGGGGCGGTTTAGATACGCAGTATTTT
CASSPFAGGGLDTQYF
>TRBV9|.|many|TRBJ2-3
TGTGCCAGCAGCGTAGTTGGGGCCGCCACAGATACGCAGTATTTT
CASSVVGAATDTQYF
>TRBV6-5|.|.|TRBJ2-2
TGTGCCAGCAGTTACAAGCAGGGGGAGCTGTTTTTT
CASSYKQGELFF
>TRBV6-5|.|.|TRBJ2-7
TGTGCCAGCAGTTACGGTTCCGGTTCCTACGAGCAGTACTTC
CASSYGSGSYEQYF
>TRBV30|.|.|TRBJ2-3
TGTGCCTGGAGTGGCTTTTTGGGAACGGCTACGCAGTATTTT
CAWSGFLGTATQYF
>TRBV28|.|.|TRBJ2-7
TGTGCCAGCAGGTCGTCCTCTCCCGAGGAAGCCTACGAGCAGTACTTC
CASRSSSPEEAYEQYF
>TRBV2|TRBD2|.|TRBJ2-5
TGTGCCAGCAGTGAGTCAAGCGGGAGTCGTGAGACCCAGTACTTC
CASSESSGSRETQYF
>TRBV5-1|TRBD2|once|TRBJ2-5
TGCGCCAGCGCTCAAGCGGGGGTTCGGGAGACCCAGTACTTC
CASAQAGVRETQYF
>TRBV18|.|.|TRBJ2-1
TGTGCCAGCTCACCCTCCCTGGGATTAAAGCAGTTCTTC
CASSPSLGLKQFF
>TRBV7-8|TRBD2|few|TRBJ2-5
TGTGCCAGCAGCCTAGCTGGACTAGCGGGAGGAAAGGAGACCCAGTACTTC
CASSLAGLAGGKETQYF
>TRBV5-4|.|.|TRBJ2-5
TGTGCCAGCAGCTTCCAAGAGACCCAGTACTTC
CASSFQETQYF
>TRBV5-4|TRBD1|once|TRBJ2-7
TGTGCCAGCAGCTGGGACCGGGACAGGGGCGAGCAGTACTTC
CASSWDRDRGEQYF
>TRBV5-4|.|.|TRBJ2-5
TGTGCCATCGGGACTGGCCAAGAGACCCAGTACTTC
CAIGTGQETQYF
>TRBV11-2|TRBD1|.|TRBJ1-4
TGTGCCAGCAGCCCACGCGGACAGGGAGAAAAACTGTTTTTT
CASSPRGQGEKLFF
>TRBV11-2|TRBD2|.|TRBJ2-1
TGTGCCAGCAGCTCGCCCAGACTAGCGGGAGTGGATGAGCAGTTCTTC
CASSSPRLAGVDEQFF
>TRBV2|.|.|TRBJ1-1
TGTGCCAGCAGTGAATTCGGGGGGAGCACTGAAGCTTTCTTT
CASSEFGGSTEAFF
>TRBV7-9|.|.|TRBJ2-1
TGTGCCAGCAGCTACCAAGGGGGGATGATTGCCTACAATGAGCAGTTCTTC
CASSYQGGMIAYNEQFF
>TRBV15|.|.|TRBJ2-2
TGTGCCACCAGCAGAGCACCATTTACCGGGGAGCTGTTTTTT
CATSRAPFTGELFF
>TRBV7-2|.|.|TRBJ2-1
TGTGCCAGCAGCTTAATCGCCGTGGATGAGCAGTTCTTC
CASSLIAVDEQFF
>TRBV9|TRBD2|.|TRBJ2-1
TGTGCCAGCAGCTCACGTACTAGCGCTCCCTACAATGAGCAGTTCTTC
CASSSRTSAPYNEQFF
>TRBV7-8|TRBD2|.|TRBJ2-7
TGTGCCAGCAGTTTACTAGCGGGAGTTTCCTACGAGCAGTACTTC
CASSLLAGVSYEQYF
>TRBV7-9|.|.|TRBJ2-1
TGTGCCAGCAGCTCTGGACACGGGGAGCAGTTCTTC
CASSSGHGEQFF
>TRBV30|TRBD1|.|TRBJ1-4
TGTGCCTGGAGTCCCCCGGGACAGTGGGAAAAACTGTTTTTT
CAWSPPGQWEKLFF
>TRBV5-1|TRBD2|few|TRBJ2-7
TGCGCCAGCAGCCAGGGAGCGGGAGAATTGTACGAGCAGTACTTC
CASSQGAGELYEQYF
>TRBV4-1|TRBD1|.|TRBJ1-2
TGCGCCAGCAGCCAAGATCGAGACAGGGTCTATGGCTACACCTTC
CASSQDRDRVYGYTF
>TRBV10-3|.|.|TRBJ2-1
TGTGCCATCAGTGAGTCGAATCTCGGGCGGGAGCAGTTCTTC
CAISESNLGREQFF
>TRBV9|.|.|TRBJ2-2
TGTGCCAGCAGCGTAGTCCCTGACACCGGGGAGCTGTTTTTT
CASSVVPDTGELFF
>TRBV5-1|TRBD2|.|TRBJ2-3
TGCGCCAGCAGCTTGGGACTAGCGGGAACCACAGATACGCAGTATTTT
CASSLGLAGTTDTQYF
>TRBV28|.|.|TRBJ2-1
TGTGCCAGCAGTACAATCTCCAGGTCGGAGCAGTTCTTC
CASSTISRSEQFF
>TRBV5-5|TRBD1|.|TRBJ2-7
TGTGCCAGCAGCAGGGGGGACAGGGTGTACGAGCAGTACTTC
CASSRGDRVYEQYF
>TRBV6-6|TRBD2|once|TRBJ2-5
TGTGCCAGCAGTTATTGGAGCGGGAGGGGCGAAGAGACCCAGTACTTC
CASSYWSGRGEETQYF
>TRBV10-3|.|.|TRBJ2-2
TGTGCCATCTCCCAATCACGGGGGAATGCTGGGGTCGGGGAGCTGTTTTTT
CAISQSRGNAGVGELFF